One and the same sample provided the 28 T cell receptor beta chains below, sequenced in a study of T cell responses to AZD1222 COVID-19 vaccine. Clones were read by immunoSEQ multiplex PCR, and TCRdb kept only the in-frame ones, dropping some. The repertoire includes about 81,000 clones, approximately 90% of them detected once, and around 8% sits in the top ten. The specimen comprised peripheral blood, sampled 28 days after the second AZD1222 dose. These TCRs come from an adult who received the AZD1222 COVID-19 vaccine.

In DNA form, the CDR3 reads TGTGCCAGCAGCTTGGGGAGGGGCCCCTACAATGAGCAGTTCTTC. This encodes CASSLGRGPYNEQFF. This chain connects TRBV5-5 to TRBJ2-1; possible D gene TRBD2, 6 bases. The CDR3 contains 15 residues. With 0 bases removed from V and 2 bases from J, the gap between germline ends came to 9 bases. The germline V gene has CDR1 SGHKS and CDR2 YYEKEE (reference sequence).

The gene calls are TRBV28 and TRBJ2-7; the D is unclear. Germline V lookup: CDR1 MDHEN, CDR2 SYDVKM. The CDR3 loop spans 12 amino acids. V was shortened by 8 bases and J by 2 bases, with 10 bases between the two germline ends. The CDR3 spells CASWGTAYEQYF. DNA of the CDR3: TGTGCCAGCTGGGGTACAGCCTACGAGCAGTACTTC. The full variable domain, rest sourced from reference TRBV28 and TRBJ2-7, is DVKVTQSSRYLVKRTGEKVFLECVQDMDHENMFWYRQDPGLGLRLIYFSYDVKMKEKGDIPEGYSVSREKKERFSLILESASTNQTSMYLCASWGTAYEQYFGPGTRLTVT.

In DNA, the CDR3 is TGTGCCAGTAGTATATTCCCGTGGGGGACAGGGTATAGTTATGAGCAGTTCTTC. It is translated as CASSIFPWGTGYSYEQFF. The chain uses TRBV19 and TRBJ2-1; 9 bases agree with TRBD1. The V and J ends lost 2 bases and 8 bases, in that order; junction bases with no gene match: 16. Per the germline V gene, CDR1 is LNHDA and CDR2 is SQIVND (reference sequence). The CDR3 is 18 amino acids.

The V call is TRBV4-3, the J call TRBJ2-3, with D perhaps matching TRBD1 (5 bases). The CDR3 sequence is 16 residues long. Germline CDR1 LGHNA, CDR2 YSLEER. Trimming stripped 1 base from V and 3 bases from J, with 14 bases between. The CDR3 sequence is CASSQVQAAGTDTQYF. The CDR3 DNA is TGCGCCAGCAGCCAAGTTCAAGCCGCAGGGACAGATACGCAGTATTTT.

The V gene is TRBV9, the J gene TRBJ2-7; D gene uncertain. V lost 0 bases to trimming and J lost 6 bases, with 10 bases between them. This CDR3 contains 13 residues. In germline, CDR1 is SGDLS, CDR2 YYNGEE. CDR3 DNA: TGTGCCAGCAGCGTAGGTCAGGACGGCGAGCAGTACTTC. This codes for CASSVGQDGEQYF.

J is TRBJ2-1 and V is TRBV7-9; TRBD1 matches 7 bases. This CDR3 region has 14 residues. Per germline, CDR1 SEHNR and CDR2 FQNEAQ (reference sequence). V gave up 5 bases and J gave up 7 bases; unmatched junction bases: 8. For the CDR3, the DNA is TGTGCCAGCAGCCCCTTGGACAGGAGGAATGAGCAGTTCTTC. Amino acids: CASSPLDRRNEQFF.

The chain uses TRBV20-1 and TRBJ2-1; possible D gene TRBD2, 6 bases. Per the germline V gene, CDR1 is DFQATT and CDR2 is SNEGSKA (reference sequence). This CDR3 comprises 11 residues. The DNA for the CDR3 is TGCAGCGGACTAAGCTACAATGAGCAGTTCTTC. Translating it yields CSGLSYNEQFF.

The J gene is TRBJ2-3, the V gene TRBV9, with 7 positions matching TRBD2. Unmatched junction bases numbered 12, after V lost 4 bases and J lost 4 bases. CDR3 length: 16 amino acids. The germline gives CDR1 SGDLS, CDR2 YYNGEE. CDR3 sequence: CASSLLGGRASDTQYF. DNA of the CDR3: TGTGCCAGCAGCCTCCTGGGGGGGAGGGCCTCAGATACGCAGTATTTT.

This chain joins TRBV4-3 and TRBJ2-5; D not resolved. The CDR3 is made up of 14 amino acids. Germline loops: CDR1 LGHNA, CDR2 YSLEER. V was clipped by 1 base and J by 4 bases, with 10 bases between them. The CDR3 DNA reads as TGCGCCAGCAGCCAAGTAGGCCCATCAGAGACCCAGTACTTC. Its translation is CASSQVGPSETQYF.

The CDR3 DNA reads as TGCGCCAGCAGTCAATGGGTAGTGGTGCGTGGCGGGGAGCTGTTTTTT. Amino acids: CASSQWVVVRGGELFF. The V gene is TRBV23-1, the J gene TRBJ2-2; D call uncertain. TRBV23-1 is identified as an open reading frame with a role that is uncertain. The CDR3 length is 16 residues. V lost 1 base and J lost 7, with 16 bases in between.

A single count supports this clone. The chain uses TRBV12-3 or TRBV12-4 and TRBJ2-2; the D gene is possibly TRBD2 (6 bases). V gave up 4 bases and J gave up 7 bases, with 10 bases separating them. There are 13 residues in the CDR3. This chain's CDR3 is CASSSGLRGELFF. CDR3 in DNA: TGTGCCAGCAGTTCGGGACTCCGCGGGGAGCTGTTTTTT.

This clone occurred a few times. The rearrangement joins TRBV27 to TRBJ2-1; D is possibly TRBD2 (6 bases). The CDR3 length is 16 residues. V lost 8 bases to trimming and J lost 3 bases, with 20 bases between them. Germline V gene sequence: CDR1 MNHEY, CDR2 SMNVEV (reference sequence). The CDR3, as DNA: TGTGCCAGCGGGGGGTTGCGTGGCAGGGTCTACAATGAGCAGTTCTTC. Protein product: CASGGLRGRVYNEQFF.

J is TRBJ2-7 and V is TRBV28; 9 bases align to TRBD2. The junction had 11 bases not matched to a gene; V was cut back by 5 bases and J by 6 bases. CDR1 and CDR2 (germline): MDHEN, SYDVKM. The CDR3 sequence is 15 residues long. The CDR3 here is CASSPGGGAASEQYF. The CDR3 DNA sequence: TGTGCCAGCAGTCCCGGCGGGGGGGCAGCTTCCGAGCAGTACTTC.

V gene TRBV10-2 combines with J gene TRBJ2-1, with unresolved D. CDR1 WSHSY and CDR2 SAAADI come from the germline V gene. Trimming shortened V by 0 bases and J by 9 bases, and 12 bases separated the two germline ends. The CDR3 runs 14 residues. In DNA, the CDR3 is TGCGCCAGCAGTGAGTCTTTATTGGGTTCTGAGCAGTTCTTC. Amino acid sequence: CASSESLLGSEQFF.

The chain uses TRBV9 and TRBJ2-7; D tentatively reads TRBD1 or TRBD2 (5 bases each). Trimming shortened V by 4 bases and J by 6 bases, and 14 bases separated the two germline ends. Per germline, CDR1 SGDLS and CDR2 YYNGEE. The CDR3 spans 13 residues. CDR3 sequence (DNA): TGTGCCAGCAGCACGCAGGGTCGGGGCGAGCAGTACTTC. This gives the protein CASSTQGRGEQYF.

The count of this clone is one. This sequence joins TRBV4-1 and TRBJ1-2; unclear D gene. This CDR3 has 12 residues. V lost 0 bases and J lost 6, with 5 bases in between. Germline CDR1 MGHRA, CDR2 YSYEKL. CDR3 DNA sequence: TGCGCCAGCAGCCAAGACTTAGATGGCTACACCTTC. Amino acids: CASSQDLDGYTF.

The rearrangement joins TRBV27 to TRBJ2-4; TRBD1 aligns across 10 bases. From germline, CDR1 is MNHEY and CDR2 SMNVEV (reference sequence). The CDR3 is 16 residues long. Trimming cost V 4 bases and J 8 bases; bases outside gene matches: 11. The CDR3 bases are TGTGCCAGCAGTTCCGTCGGGGGACAGGGGTCTTACATTCAGTACTTC. As protein: CASSSVGGQGSYIQYF.

On this clone: At one end, the junction sequence differs from germline, possibly due to a read error. V and J are TRBV7-7 and TRBJ2-3; a weak D match, TRBD2 (5 bases). This CDR3 contains 14 residues. CDR1 and CDR2 (germline): SSHAT, FNYEAQ (reference sequence). The CDR3 DNA is TGTGCTAGCAGCGACGGCGCGGGTGCAGATACGCAGTATTTT. It yields the protein CASSDGAGADTQYF.

The CDR3 here is CASSKVGPDKNNSPLHF. The CDR3 DNA sequence: TGTGCCAGCAGCAAAGTCGGTCCGGACAAGAATAATTCACCCCTCCACTTT. This chain connects TRBV21-1 to TRBJ1-6; TRBD1 is the table's D call, not checked against the DNA. TRBV21-1 is flagged as a pseudogene. The length of the CDR3 is 17 residues.

The chain couples TRBV11-2 to TRBJ2-1; D unclear. The V gene's germline CDR1 is SGHAT and CDR2 FQNNGV. Trimming shortened V by 8 bases and J by 0 bases, and 2 bases separated the two germline ends. The CDR3 runs to 11 residues. The chain's CDR3 is CASRSYNEQFF. CDR3 coding DNA: TGTGCCAGCCGCTCCTACAATGAGCAGTTCTTC.

The chain couples TRBV7-3 to TRBJ2-5, with 10 bases lining up with TRBD2. V dropped 0 bases and J dropped 4; count of bases not matched to a gene: 5. This CDR3 comprises 16 residues. The germline V gene has CDR1 SGHTA and CDR2 FQGTGA. The CDR3 protein is CASSLTKREGLETQYF. CDR3 sequence (DNA): TGTGCCAGCAGCTTAACGAAGCGGGAGGGTTTAGAGACCCAGTACTTC. Full variable domain (remainder filled in from reference TRBV7-3 and TRBJ2-5): GAGVSQTPSNKVTEKGKYVELRCDPISGHTALYWYRQSLGQGPEFLIYFQGTGAADDSGLPNDRFFAVRPEGSVSTLKIQRTERGDSAVYLCASSLTKREGLETQYFGPGTRLLVL.

The chain links TRBV5-4 to TRBJ2-1; D possibly corresponds to TRBD2 (5 bases). The CDR3 covers 16 residues. Trimming cost V 2 bases and J 2 bases, with 14 bases left between them. CDR1 and CDR2 (germline): SGHNT, YYREEE (reference sequence). The CDR3 spells CASSFGLAETYNEQFF. The CDR3 DNA follows: TGTGCCAGCAGCTTTGGGCTAGCTGAAACCTACAATGAGCAGTTCTTC. The full variable domain, in which reference TRBV5-4 and TRBJ2-1 provide the parts outside the CDR3, is ETGVTQSPTHLIKTRGQQVTLRCSSQSGHNTVSWYQQALGQGPQFIFQYYREEENGRGNFPPRFSGLQFPNYSSELNVNALELDDSALYLCASSFGLAETYNEQFFGPGTRLTVL.

The chain couples TRBV27 to TRBJ2-3, with D unclear. Germline CDR1 and CDR2: MNHEY and SMNVEV (reference sequence). With 3 bases removed from V and 4 bases from J, the gap between germline ends came to 11 bases. This CDR3 comprises 14 residues. This chain's CDR3 is CASSFYSHPDTQYF. The CDR3 nucleotides read TGTGCCAGCAGTTTCTACAGCCACCCAGATACGCAGTATTTT.

V and J are TRBV7-2 and TRBJ2-7; D is undetermined. V was shortened by 5 bases and J by 3 bases, with 8 bases between the two germline ends. CDR1 and CDR2 from the germline V gene are SGHTA and FQGNSA. The CDR3 contains 12 residues. CDR3 DNA sequence: TGTGCCAGCAGCCCGCAGAACTACGAGCAGTACTTC. Translation gives CASSPQNYEQYF.

The CDR3 coding sequence is TGCGCCAGCAGCCCTCCCGGGGACTATGGCTACACCTTC. This gives the protein CASSPPGDYGYTF. V usage is TRBV4-1 and J usage is TRBJ1-2, with D unclear. CDR1 and CDR2 (germline): MGHRA, YSYEKL. The CDR3 runs to 13 residues. The V gene lost 4 bases and the J gene lost 3 bases, with 9 bases spanning the gap.

The chain couples TRBV6-2 or TRBV6-3 to TRBJ2-2; D gene uncertain. The V gene lost 2 bases and the J gene lost 3 bases, with 4 bases spanning the gap. Germline V lookup: CDR1 MNHEY, CDR2 SVGEGT. The CDR3 runs 13 residues. The CDR3 loop reads CASSYTYTGELFF. The CDR3 DNA is TGTGCCAGCAGTTACACCTACACCGGGGAGCTGTTTTTT.

This clone occurred a few times. The chain combines TRBV3-1 (or the pseudogene TRBV3-2) with TRBJ1-5; TRBD1 aligns across 11 bases. The J segment lost 7 bases and the V segment lost 4 bases, leaving 6 bases of the junction unmatched. The CDR3 runs to 15 residues. Germline CDR1 LGHDT, CDR2 YNNKEL (reference sequence). The CDR3 sequence is CASSLTGTGGQPQHF. The CDR3, as DNA: TGTGCCAGCAGCCTAACCGGGACAGGGGGACAGCCCCAGCATTTT.

The CDR3 is CASSSEGSEAFF. DNA for the CDR3: TGTGCCAGCAGTTCGGAGGGCAGTGAAGCTTTCTTT. The chain has TRBV6-5 and TRBJ1-1; D ambiguous. V gave up 4 bases and J gave up 7 bases, with 10 bases separating them. This CDR3 is built from 12 residues. CDR1 is MNHEY, CDR2 SVGAGI, per germline.